This TCR beta chain was sequenced during a study of blood T cell repertoires in COVID-19. Study summary: Researchers got acute and convalescent COVID-19 samples from the United States, Italy and Spain.

This CDR3 comprises 15 residues. Unmatched junction bases numbered 4, after V lost 0 bases and J lost 6 bases. The germline CDR1 and CDR2 sequences are SGHTA and FQGNSA. Recruitment covered about two dozen US areas and drew participants whose ages spanned roughly 18 to 100 years. Libraries were prepared by immunoSEQ multiplex PCR; TCRdb keeps only in-frame clonotypes and omits some of them. This table has around 140,000 clones, around 80% appearing once. Sequencing was carried out using PBMCs or T cells enriched from blood (not recorded which). The receptor was isolated from a man aged 35-49 years with acute COVID-19. This chain uses TRBV7-2 with TRBJ1-2; 10 nucleotides line up with TRBD1. CDR3 residues: CASSLAHGQGDGYTF. The CDR3 DNA sequence: TGTGCCAGCAGCTTAGCGCATGGACAGGGGGATGGCTACACCTTC. Full variable domain (outside the CDR3, taken from reference TRBV7-2 and TRBJ1-2): GAGVSQSPSNKVTEKGKDVELRCDPISGHTALYWYRQSLGQGLEFLIYFQGNSAPDKSGLPSDRFSAERTGGSVSTLTIQRTQQEDSAVYLCASSLAHGQGDGYTFGSGTRLTVV.